This T cell receptor (beta chain) was sequenced during a study of T cell repertoires in cytomegalovirus infection. Across the whole study: Both CMV infection and a matching HLA type were indicated by public TCR beta signatures. Study results and limitations: Using cumulative public TCR beta family frequency, the authors identified those who carried CMV together with the relevant HLA. HLA-C-restricted CMV clonotypes gave the most frequent clonotype in two of eight donors.

TCRdb independently ran MiXCR on the reads; one entry per CDR3 protein. Among around 43,000 distinct CDR3 sequences listed, 20% were seen once. This clonotype was counted ten times or more. Its antigen is unknown. This CDR3 is built from 11 residues. V gave up 5 bases and J gave up 8 bases, with 9 bases separating them. CDR1 and CDR2 from the germline V gene are SEHNR and FQNEAQ (reference sequence). This rearrangement joins TRBV7-9 to TRBJ1-1; no firm D call. The sequencing sample was made of PBMCs, sequenced either directly or after in vitro stimulation (not recorded which). This receptor was identified in a human donor in good health (CMV status not recorded). Some clones in this sample may be carry-over from other donors' samples. This CDR3 is CASSQPPEAFF. The CDR3 bases are TGTGCCAGCAGCCAACCCCCAGAAGCTTTCTTT.